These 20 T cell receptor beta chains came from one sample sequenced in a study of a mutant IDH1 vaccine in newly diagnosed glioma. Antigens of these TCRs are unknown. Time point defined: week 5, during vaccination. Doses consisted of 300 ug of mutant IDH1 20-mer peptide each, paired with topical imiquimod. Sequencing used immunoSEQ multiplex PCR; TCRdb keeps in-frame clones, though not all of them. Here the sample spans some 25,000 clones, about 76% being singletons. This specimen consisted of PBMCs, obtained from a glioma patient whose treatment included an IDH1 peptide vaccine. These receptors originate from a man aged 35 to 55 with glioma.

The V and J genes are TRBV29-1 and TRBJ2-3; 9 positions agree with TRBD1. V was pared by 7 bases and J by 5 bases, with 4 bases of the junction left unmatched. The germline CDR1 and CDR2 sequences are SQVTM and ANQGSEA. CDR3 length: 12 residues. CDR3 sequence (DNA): TGCAGCGCGGGACAGGGAGGAGATACGCAGTATTTT. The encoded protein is CSAGQGGDTQYF.

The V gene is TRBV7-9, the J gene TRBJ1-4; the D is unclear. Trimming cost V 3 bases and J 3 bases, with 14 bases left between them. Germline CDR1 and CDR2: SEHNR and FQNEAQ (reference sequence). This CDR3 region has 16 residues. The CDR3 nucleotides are TGTGCCAGCAGCTTGTACAGCGGAGAATCTAATGAAAAACTGTTTTTT. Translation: CASSLYSGESNEKLFF.

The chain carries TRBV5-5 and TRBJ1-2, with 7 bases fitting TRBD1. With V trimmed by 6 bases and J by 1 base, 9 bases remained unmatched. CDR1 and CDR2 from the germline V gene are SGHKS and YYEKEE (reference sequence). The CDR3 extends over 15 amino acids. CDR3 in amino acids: CASNPEGQLNYGYTF. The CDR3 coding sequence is TGTGCCAGCAACCCGGAGGGACAGCTTAACTATGGCTACACCTTC.

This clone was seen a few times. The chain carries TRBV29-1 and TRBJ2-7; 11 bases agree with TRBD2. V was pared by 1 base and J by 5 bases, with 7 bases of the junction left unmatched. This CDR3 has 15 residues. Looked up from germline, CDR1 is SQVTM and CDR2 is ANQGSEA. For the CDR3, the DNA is TGCAGCGTTGAAGGAATAGGGACTAGCGGTAACGAGCAGTACTTC. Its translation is CSVEGIGTSGNEQYF.

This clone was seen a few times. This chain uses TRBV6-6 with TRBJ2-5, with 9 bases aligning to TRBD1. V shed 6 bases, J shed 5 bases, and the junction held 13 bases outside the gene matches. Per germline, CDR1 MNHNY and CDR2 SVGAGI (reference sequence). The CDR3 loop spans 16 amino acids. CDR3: CASSLDRGGLLETQYF. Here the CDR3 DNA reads TGTGCCAGCAGCCTCGACAGGGGGGGGTTATTGGAGACCCAGTACTTC.

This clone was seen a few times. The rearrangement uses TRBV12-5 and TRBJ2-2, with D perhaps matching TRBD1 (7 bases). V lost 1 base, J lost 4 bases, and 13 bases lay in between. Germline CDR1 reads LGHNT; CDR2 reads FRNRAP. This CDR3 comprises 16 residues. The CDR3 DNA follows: TGTGCTAGTGGTTTGGACCAGGGGGGCGCCACCGGGGAGCTGTTTTTT. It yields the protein CASGLDQGGATGELFF. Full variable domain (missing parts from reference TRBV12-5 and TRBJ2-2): DARVTQTPRHKVTEMGQEVTMRCQPILGHNTVFWYRQTMMQGLELLAYFRNRAPLDDSGMPKDRFSAEMPDATLATLKIQPSEPRDSAVYFCASGLDQGGATGELFFGEGSRLTVL.

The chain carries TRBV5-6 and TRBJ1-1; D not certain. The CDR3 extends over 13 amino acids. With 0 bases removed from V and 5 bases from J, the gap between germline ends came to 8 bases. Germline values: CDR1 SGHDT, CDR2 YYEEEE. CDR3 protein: CASSLEGGTEAFF. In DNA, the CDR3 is TGTGCCAGCAGCTTGGAGGGAGGGACTGAAGCTTTCTTT.

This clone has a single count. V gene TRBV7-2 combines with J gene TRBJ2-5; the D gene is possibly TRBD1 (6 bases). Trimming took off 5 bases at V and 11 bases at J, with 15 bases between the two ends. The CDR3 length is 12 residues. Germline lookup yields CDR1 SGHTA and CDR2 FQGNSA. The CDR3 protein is CASSRQALEQYF. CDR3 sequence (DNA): TGTGCCAGCAGCCGACAGGCTTTAGAGCAGTACTTC.

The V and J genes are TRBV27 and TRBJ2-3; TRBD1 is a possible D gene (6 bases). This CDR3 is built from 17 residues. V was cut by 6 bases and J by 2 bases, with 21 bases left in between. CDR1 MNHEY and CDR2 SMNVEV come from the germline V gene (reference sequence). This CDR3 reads CASRSGWGVGATDTQYF. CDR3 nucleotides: TGTGCCAGCAGAAGTGGCTGGGGAGTGGGGGCCACAGATACGCAGTATTTT.

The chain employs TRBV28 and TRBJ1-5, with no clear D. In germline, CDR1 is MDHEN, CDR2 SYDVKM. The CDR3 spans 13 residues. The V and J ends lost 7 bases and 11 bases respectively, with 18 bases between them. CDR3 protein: CASISGGSLAQHF. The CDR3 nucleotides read TGTGCCAGCATTAGCGGAGGGAGCTTGGCCCAGCATTTT.

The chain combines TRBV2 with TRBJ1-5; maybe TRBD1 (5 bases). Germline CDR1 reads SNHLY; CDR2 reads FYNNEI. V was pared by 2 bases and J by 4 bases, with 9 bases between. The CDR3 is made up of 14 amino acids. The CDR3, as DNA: TGTGCCAGCAGTGAAAAGGGGTTTAATCAGCCCCAGCATTTT. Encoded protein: CASSEKGFNQPQHF.

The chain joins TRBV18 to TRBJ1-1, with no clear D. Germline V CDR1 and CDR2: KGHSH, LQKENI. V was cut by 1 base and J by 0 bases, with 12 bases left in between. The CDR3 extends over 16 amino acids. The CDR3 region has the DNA TGTGCCAGCTCACCACTTCGACACCTTATGAACACTGAAGCTTTCTTT. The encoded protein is CASSPLRHLMNTEAFF.

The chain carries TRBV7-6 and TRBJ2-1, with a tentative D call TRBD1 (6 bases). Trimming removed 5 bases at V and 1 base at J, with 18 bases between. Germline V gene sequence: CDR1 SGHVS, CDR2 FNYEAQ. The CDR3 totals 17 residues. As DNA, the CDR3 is TGTGCCAGCAGCCCACGCTACAGGGCTGGGTCCTACAATGAGCAGTTCTTC. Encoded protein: CASSPRYRAGSYNEQFF.

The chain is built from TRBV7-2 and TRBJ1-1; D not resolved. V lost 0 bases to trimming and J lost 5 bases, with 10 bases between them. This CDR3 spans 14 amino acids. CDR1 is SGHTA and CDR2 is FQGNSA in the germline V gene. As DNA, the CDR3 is TGTGCCAGCAGCTTAGCCCCCGACTCGACTGAAGCTTTCTTT. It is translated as CASSLAPDSTEAFF.

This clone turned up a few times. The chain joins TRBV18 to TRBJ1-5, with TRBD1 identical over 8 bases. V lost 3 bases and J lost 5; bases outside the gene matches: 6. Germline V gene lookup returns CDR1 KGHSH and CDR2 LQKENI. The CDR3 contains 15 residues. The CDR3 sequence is CASSPTGDGYQPQHF. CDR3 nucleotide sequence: TGTGCCAGCTCACCGACAGGGGATGGGTATCAGCCCCAGCATTTT.

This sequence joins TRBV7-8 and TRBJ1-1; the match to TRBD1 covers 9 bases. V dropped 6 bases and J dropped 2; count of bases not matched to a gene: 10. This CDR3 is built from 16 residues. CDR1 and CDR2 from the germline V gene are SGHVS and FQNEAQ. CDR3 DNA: TGTGCCAGCAGTACCGGGACAGGGCCTCCCAACACTGAAGCTTTCTTT. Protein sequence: CASSTGTGPPNTEAFF.

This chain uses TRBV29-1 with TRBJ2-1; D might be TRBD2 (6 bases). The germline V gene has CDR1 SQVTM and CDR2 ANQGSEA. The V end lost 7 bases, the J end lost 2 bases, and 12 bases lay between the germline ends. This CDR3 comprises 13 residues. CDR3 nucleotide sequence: TGCAGCGGTTTGGGGGGTACCTACAATGAGCAGTTCTTC. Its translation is CSGLGGTYNEQFF.

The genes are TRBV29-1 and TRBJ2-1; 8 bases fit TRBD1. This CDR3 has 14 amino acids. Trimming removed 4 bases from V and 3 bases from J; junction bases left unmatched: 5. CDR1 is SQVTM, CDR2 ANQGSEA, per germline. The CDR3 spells CSVGGQANYNEQFF. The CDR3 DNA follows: TGCAGCGTTGGGGGACAGGCCAACTACAATGAGCAGTTCTTC.

CDR3 sequence reads: CSTTTGLQYF. Written as DNA, the CDR3 is TGCAGCACTACGACAGGGCTGCAGTATTTT. This chain joins TRBV29-1 and TRBJ2-3, with 7 positions matching TRBD1. Germline trimming cut 8 bases from V and 11 bases from J; bases unmatched to any gene: 7. The CDR3 runs 10 residues. Germline loops: CDR1 SQVTM, CDR2 ANQGSEA.

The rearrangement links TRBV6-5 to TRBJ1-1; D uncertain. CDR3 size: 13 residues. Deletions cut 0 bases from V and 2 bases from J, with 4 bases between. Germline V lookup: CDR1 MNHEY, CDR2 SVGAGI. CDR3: CASSYSRNTEAFF. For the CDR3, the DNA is TGTGCCAGCAGTTACTCGCGTAACACTGAAGCTTTCTTT.